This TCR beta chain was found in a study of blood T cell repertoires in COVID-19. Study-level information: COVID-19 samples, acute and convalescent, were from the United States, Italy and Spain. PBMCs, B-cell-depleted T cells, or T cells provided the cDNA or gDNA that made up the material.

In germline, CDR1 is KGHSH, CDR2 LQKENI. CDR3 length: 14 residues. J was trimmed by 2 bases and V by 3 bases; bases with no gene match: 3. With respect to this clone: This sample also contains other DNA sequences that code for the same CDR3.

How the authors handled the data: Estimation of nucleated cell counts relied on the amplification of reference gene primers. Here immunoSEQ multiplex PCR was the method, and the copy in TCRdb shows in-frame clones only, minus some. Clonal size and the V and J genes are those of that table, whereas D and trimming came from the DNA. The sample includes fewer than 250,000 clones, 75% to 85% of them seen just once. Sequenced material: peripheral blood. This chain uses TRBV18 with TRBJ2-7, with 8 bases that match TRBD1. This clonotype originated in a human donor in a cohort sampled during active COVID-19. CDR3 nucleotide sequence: TGTGCCAGCTCACCGAGACAGGGGCCCTACGAGCAGTACTTC. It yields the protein CASSPRQGPYEQYF. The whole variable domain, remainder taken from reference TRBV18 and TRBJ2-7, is NAGVMQNPRHLVRRRGQEARLRCSPMKGHSHVYWYRQLPEEGLKFMVYLQKENIIDESGMPKERFSAEFPKEGPSILRIQQVVRGDSAAYFCASSPRQGPYEQYFGPGTRLTVT.